Below are 2 T cell receptor beta chains sequenced from a single sample in a study of chemoradiotherapy in HPV16-positive cancers. Method: immunoSEQ multiplex PCR; TCRdb's copy keeps in-frame clones and lacks some. The sample lists 20,000 to 30,000 clones; over 75% were seen once. The sample consisted of blood, taken from a patient who underwent chemoradiotherapy. These TCRs come from a human donor with HPV-associated anogenital cancer.

The V call is TRBV11-2, the J call TRBJ2-5; 7 bases match TRBD1. The CDR3 loop spans 15 amino acids. Germline lookup yields CDR1 SGHAT and CDR2 FQNNGV. Trimming cost V 4 bases and J 4 bases; bases outside gene matches: 9. The CDR3 DNA reads as TGTGCCAGCAGCTACACCGAAGGGGGCGCAGAGACCCAGTACTTC. Translating gives CASSYTEGGAETQYF. Filled out from reference TRBV11-2 and TRBJ2-5, the complete variable domain reads EAGVAQSPRYKIIEKRQSVAFWCNPISGHATLYWYQQILGQGPKLLIQFQNNGVVDDSQLPKDRFSAERLKGVDSTLKIQPAKLEDSAVYLCASSYTEGGAETQYFGPGTRLLVL.

The chain carries TRBV7-8 and TRBJ1-5; D is uncertain. Germline CDR1 is SGHVS and CDR2 is FQNEAQ. This CDR3 spans 17 amino acids. Trimming removed 5 bases at V and 3 bases at J, with 20 bases between. CDR3 DNA sequence: TGTGCCAGCAGCCCTACCCTGGGAGGGTCAAACAATCAGCCCCAGCATTTT. Amino acids: CASSPTLGGSNNQPQHF.